This passage covers 10 T cell receptor beta chains from one sample sequenced in a study of T-cell reconstitution after alpha-beta-depleted transplantation in children. This sample's TCRbeta library carried unique molecular identifier barcodes. MiXCR, applied by TCRdb to the PCR reads, yields one record per CDR3 protein. The table has 540,000 or so distinct CDR3 sequences, roughly 23% seen once. Here the sequenced sample was PBMCs, mostly from graft donor cells, taken 360 days after TCRalphabeta/CD19-depleted stem cell transplant. The receptor source for this set is a boy in the first two years of life who had a stem cell transplant for acute myeloid leukemia, so the T cells may come from the graft donor.

The gene calls are TRBV4-3 and TRBJ2-7; the D gene could be TRBD1 or TRBD2 (6 bases each). This CDR3 is 16 amino acids long. Trimming removed 1 base at V and 1 base at J, with 14 bases between. Germline V gene lookup returns CDR1 LGHNA and CDR2 YSLEER. The CDR3 here is CASSQGAQGTSYEQYF. The CDR3, as DNA: TGCGCCAGCAGCCAAGGGGCCCAGGGGACTTCCTACGAGCAGTACTTC.

The V gene is TRBV10-3, the J gene TRBJ2-2, with 8 bases fitting TRBD1. CDR1 is ENHRY and CDR2 is SYGVKD in the germline V gene. The CDR3 contains 16 residues. V gave up 6 bases and J gave up 0 bases; unmatched junction bases: 6. The CDR3 loop reads CAISRTGPPNTGELFF. CDR3 nucleotides: TGTGCCATCAGCAGGACAGGGCCACCGAACACCGGGGAGCTGTTTTTT.

At least ten counts were recorded for this clonotype. The chain recombines TRBV6-1 with TRBJ1-2; TRBD1 is a possible D gene (5 bases). CDR1 MNHNS and CDR2 SASEGT come from the germline V gene. The CDR3 extends over 14 amino acids. The germline V and J ends were trimmed by 8 bases and 3 bases, with 16 bases remaining between them. The CDR3 DNA reads TGTGCCAGCCGTGGGACCAGGGTGGACTATGGCTACACCTTC. This codes for CASRGTRVDYGYTF.

This clonotype was detected only a few times. The chain combines TRBV30 with TRBJ2-3; D might be TRBD1 (6 bases). Per the germline V gene, CDR1 is GTSNPN and CDR2 is SVGIG (reference sequence). Trimming took off 7 bases at V and 4 bases at J, with 9 bases between the two ends. The CDR3 contains 11 residues. The CDR3 here is CALRGSDTQYF. The DNA of the CDR3 is TGTGCCTTGAGGGGGTCAGATACGCAGTATTTT.

This clonotype was detected many times. V is TRBV25-1 and J is TRBJ2-2; unclear D gene. The CDR3 runs 15 residues. V lost 0 bases and J lost 3, with 8 bases in between. Germline lookup yields CDR1 MGHDK and CDR2 SYGVNS. CDR3 nucleotide sequence: TGTGCCAGCAGTGAATACTTTCTTGACACCGGGGAGCTGTTTTTT. Translation gives CASSEYFLDTGELFF.

This clonotype was seen a handful of times. The rearrangement joins TRBV20-1 to TRBJ2-4, with D tentatively TRBD1 or TRBD2 (5 bases each). The V end was cut by 0 bases, the J end by 3 bases, with 18 bases between. Germline CDR1 DFQATT, CDR2 SNEGSKA (reference sequence). The length of the CDR3 is 17 residues. CDR3 residues: CSAREGTTGPLKNIQYF. In DNA, the CDR3 is TGCAGTGCTAGAGAAGGGACGACGGGACCCCTCAAAAACATTCAGTACTTC.

Here the CDR3 reads CASSQGQGIRNEQYF. The CDR3 DNA follows: TGCGCCAGCAGCCAAGGACAGGGGATTAGGAACGAGCAGTACTTC. V and J are TRBV4-3 and TRBJ2-7; 8 bases are shared with TRBD1. This CDR3 has 15 amino acids. Germline V gene lookup returns CDR1 LGHNA and CDR2 YSLEER. Trimming at V came to 1 base and at J to 5 bases, leaving 7 bases not matched to a gene.

This clonotype was picked up many times. This chain joins TRBV12-3 or TRBV12-4 and TRBJ1-5; no clear D. This CDR3 has 14 residues. With 6 bases removed from V and 11 bases from J, the gap between germline ends came to 20 bases. The CDR3 loop reads CASRSSGPKSAQHF. The CDR3, as DNA: TGTGCCAGCAGAAGTAGTGGTCCCAAATCAGCCCAGCATTTT.

This clonotype was counted between two and nine times. V gene TRBV10-3 combines with J gene TRBJ2-7; D ambiguous. The length of the CDR3 is 13 residues. Germline CDR1 is ENHRY and CDR2 is SYGVKD. V was trimmed by 3 bases and J by 4 bases, leaving 10 bases between them. CDR3 coding DNA: TGTGCCATCAGTGAACCCGACCGTTACGAGCAGTACTTC. Protein product: CAISEPDRYEQYF.

This clonotype was counted between two and nine times. The rearrangement joins TRBV6-4 to TRBJ2-1, with TRBD2 matching 10 bases. The junction had 4 bases not matched to a gene; V was cut back by 0 bases and J by 8 bases. This CDR3 has 15 amino acids. Germline lookup yields CDR1 MRHNA and CDR2 SNTAGT. As DNA, the CDR3 is TGTGCCAGCAGTGACTCAGCGGGGGGGCCTCATGAGCAGTTCTTC. This translates into CASSDSAGGPHEQFF.